Shown below are 13 T cell receptor beta chains from a single sample sequenced in a study of blood T cells in healthy people across ages (dated by TCRdb to between 2015 and 2016). The receptor library was made with 5' RACE. Sequencing was carried out with an Illumina HiSeq 2500. A second PCR of roughly 6 to 11 cycles was run with a J-beta primer mix and a sample-barcoded 5' primer. TCRdb reran the public reads through fastp at Q25 and MiXCR, keeping productive beta chains. Rows matching on CDR3 protein sequence are summarized as one entry with the most common DNA and genes. The sample table shows 600,000 or so distinct CDR3 sequences, and about 45% are seen once. In total, the top ten clones hold roughly 24% of the sample. Sequencing was done on a sample of blood. The receptors come from a man older than 75 in good health.

The chain is built from TRBV20-1 and TRBJ1-5; D is unresolved. Trimming took 0 bases from V and 0 from J, leaving 6 bases between them. The CDR3 contains 14 residues. The germline V gene has CDR1 DFQATT and CDR2 SNEGSKA (reference sequence). The CDR3 bases are TGCAGTGCTAGAGAGGGCAGTAGCAATCAGCCCCAGCATTTT. Amino acid sequence: CSAREGSSNQPQHF.

The V call is TRBV20-1, the J call TRBJ2-1, with 9 bases identical to TRBD2. V lost 5 bases to trimming and J lost 5 bases; unmatched junction nucleotides: 10. From germline, CDR1 is DFQATT and CDR2 SNEGSKA (reference sequence). The CDR3 runs 15 residues. The CDR3 protein is CSALTPLAGNNEQFF. The DNA of the CDR3 is TGCAGTGCTTTGACTCCCCTAGCGGGGAACAATGAGCAGTTCTTC.

About this clonotype itself: An end of the junction does not agree with germline; a read error may underlie this. This chain connects TRBV6-5 to TRBJ2-7, with D perhaps TRBD1 (5 bases). From germline, CDR1 is MNHEY and CDR2 SVGAGI. The CDR3 runs to 14 residues. CDR3 amino acids: CACSLGQFSYEQYF. As DNA, the CDR3 is TGTGCCTGCAGTCTGGGGCAGTTTTCCTACGAGCAGTACTTC.

This clonotype appeared once. The genes are TRBV20-1 and TRBJ1-1; D gene uncertain. Germline CDR1 and CDR2: DFQATT and SNEGSKA (reference sequence). V gave up 5 bases and J gave up 5 bases, with 15 bases separating them. The CDR3 contains 13 residues. CDR3 residues: CSAQEPSGTEAFF. The CDR3 DNA reads as TGCAGTGCTCAAGAGCCGTCGGGGACTGAAGCTTTCTTT.

This clonotype was counted a few times. The chain combines TRBV7-2 with TRBJ2-7, with 7 bases matching TRBD1. The CDR3 sequence is 16 residues long. Trimming removed 4 bases from V and 0 bases from J; junction bases left unmatched: 9. Germline loops: CDR1 SGHTA, CDR2 FQGNSA. The CDR3: CASSSQQGPVSYEQYF. CDR3 nucleotide sequence: TGTGCCAGCAGCTCGCAACAGGGGCCGGTCTCCTACGAGCAGTACTTC.

This clonotype came up a few times. J is TRBJ1-2 and V is TRBV9; TRBD1 matches at 12 bases. Germline V gene data show CDR1 as SGDLS and CDR2 as YYNGEE. The CDR3 totals 18 residues. The V and J ends lost 2 bases and 3 bases, in that order; junction bases with no gene match: 11. In DNA form, the CDR3 reads TGTGCCAGCAGCGTTGGTTTGGCCGGGACAGGGGGCCACTATGGCTACACCTTC. Encoded protein: CASSVGLAGTGGHYGYTF.

V gene TRBV3-1 combines with J gene TRBJ1-6; D unclear. This CDR3 contains 15 residues. The V end was cut by 1 base, the J end by 8 bases, with 12 bases between. Germline lookup yields CDR1 LGHDT and CDR2 YNNKEL (reference sequence). CDR3 region: CASSQGSIGDSPLHF. CDR3 in DNA: TGTGCCAGCAGCCAAGGATCAATTGGGGATTCACCCCTCCACTTT.

This clonotype has ten or more counts. The V call is TRBV6-6, the J call TRBJ2-7; D possibly corresponds to TRBD2 (6 bases). Trimming removed 4 bases at V and 3 bases at J, with 13 bases between. This CDR3 spans 14 amino acids. The germline V gene encodes CDR1 MNHNY and CDR2 SVGAGI (reference sequence). For the CDR3, the DNA is TGTGCCAGCAGTTCTGGAGGGTCCTACTACGAGCAGTACTTC. Its protein product is CASSSGGSYYEQYF.

The J gene is TRBJ2-7, the V gene TRBV7-9; D is unresolved. Germline V CDR1 and CDR2: SEHNR, FQNEAQ (reference sequence). The ends were cut back, 5 bases at V and 3 bases at J, with 14 bases in the middle. This CDR3 is 14 amino acids long. The CDR3 loop reads CASSPREHIYEQYF. CDR3 coding DNA: TGTGCCAGCAGCCCGCGCGAGCATATCTACGAGCAGTACTTC.

The rearrangement joins TRBV7-3 to TRBJ2-5, with D possibly TRBD1 on 5 matching bases. V lost 5 bases and J lost 9, with 13 bases in between. The germline V gene encodes CDR1 SGHTA and CDR2 FQGTGA. This CDR3 spans 12 amino acids. CDR3 nucleotides: TGTGCCAGCAGCCCCCCGCAAGGGGCCCAGTACTTC. This gives the protein CASSPPQGAQYF.

This clonotype was seen a handful of times. V gene TRBV7-9 combines with J gene TRBJ2-3; TRBD1 might be the D (6 bases). Germline CDR1 and CDR2: SEHNR and FQNEAQ (reference sequence). This CDR3 is 18 amino acids long. The V end was cut by 2 bases, the J end by 6 bases, with 24 bases between. CDR3 protein: CASSLFTSSDRALDTQYF. In nucleotides, the CDR3 is TGTGCCAGCAGCTTATTTACTTCGTCGGACAGAGCTTTGGATACGCAGTATTTT.

The chain recombines TRBV14 with TRBJ1-2; TRBD1 might be the D (5 bases). V was cut by 4 bases and J by 7 bases, with 16 bases left in between. From germline, CDR1 is SGHDN and CDR2 FVKESK. The CDR3 loop spans 14 amino acids. The CDR3 loop is CASSPRLGASGYTF. The CDR3 nucleotides read TGTGCCAGCAGCCCCCGCCTAGGGGCAAGTGGCTACACCTTC.

CDR3 nucleotide sequence: TGTGCCAGCAGCTTACAGACTACCCTGAACACTGAAGCTTTCTTT. The encoded protein is CASSLQTTLNTEAFF. The chain combines TRBV7-2 with TRBJ1-1; D not certain. V shed 2 bases and J shed 0 bases, with 10 bases lying between them. The CDR3 is 15 amino acids. Germline CDR1 SGHTA, CDR2 FQGNSA.